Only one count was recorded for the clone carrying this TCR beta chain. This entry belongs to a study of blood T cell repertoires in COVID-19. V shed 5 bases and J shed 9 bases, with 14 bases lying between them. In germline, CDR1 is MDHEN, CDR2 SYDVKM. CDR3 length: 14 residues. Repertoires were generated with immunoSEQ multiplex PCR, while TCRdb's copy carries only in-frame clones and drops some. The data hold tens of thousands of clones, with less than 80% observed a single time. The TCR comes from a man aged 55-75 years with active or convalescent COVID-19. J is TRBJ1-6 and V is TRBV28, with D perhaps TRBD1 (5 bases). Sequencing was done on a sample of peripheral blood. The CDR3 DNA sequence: TGTGCCAGCAGTATCAGGGTCTGGGGTTCACCCCTCCACTTT. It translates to CASSIRVWGSPLHF.